The 28 T cell receptor beta chains below were found in one sample sequenced in a study of T cells in localized non-small cell lung cancer (dated by TCRdb to 2020 to 2022). To prepare the library, the immunoSEQ multiplex PCR assay was applied. Drawn from immuneACCESS, this table holds only the in-frame rearrangements with V and J called that TCRdb kept. Clones are partly lost; checked studies trace under half to an unresolved V gene and leave the rest unexplained. The sample includes tens of thousands of clones, with 94% observed a single time. Over 0.6% of the sample rests with the top ten. The sample here was peripheral blood, taken before any cancer treatment. The receptors originated from a woman aged 40 to 75 with stage I lung adenocarcinoma.

This chain uses TRBV19 with TRBJ2-1, with 7 bases lining up with TRBD2. Germline V CDR1 and CDR2: LNHDA, SQIVND (reference sequence). The CDR3 has 14 amino acids. V lost 5 bases to trimming and J lost 8 bases; unmatched junction nucleotides: 9. The CDR3 nucleotides are TGTGCCAGTAGTCCCCAGCGGGGTGAGGATGAGCAGTTCTTC. Translating it yields CASSPQRGEDEQFF.

V gene TRBV5-1 combines with J gene TRBJ2-7; 7 bases align to TRBD1. V was pared by 1 base and J by 6 bases, with 4 bases of the junction left unmatched. This CDR3 has 13 amino acids. Germline loops: CDR1 SGHRS, CDR2 YFSETQ. The CDR3 sequence is CASSLIAGGEQYF. The CDR3 nucleotides read TGCGCCAGCAGCTTGATCGCAGGGGGCGAGCAGTACTTC. Drawing the rest from reference TRBV5-1 and TRBJ2-7, the complete variable domain is KAGVTQTPRYLIKTRGQQVTLSCSPISGHRSVSWYQQTPGQGLQFLFEYFSETQRNKGNFPGRFSGRQFSNSRSEMNVSTLELGDSALYLCASSLIAGGEQYFGPGTRLTVT.

The chain couples TRBV5-1 to TRBJ1-1; 8 bases line up with TRBD1. CDR1 and CDR2 from the germline V gene are SGHRS and YFSETQ. Losses at the gene ends were 0 bases for V and 2 bases for J; bases not matched to a gene: 3. The CDR3 runs to 15 residues. CDR3 protein: CASSLVAGGNTEAFF. The CDR3 DNA sequence: TGCGCCAGCAGCTTGGTGGCAGGGGGCAACACTGAAGCTTTCTTT.

The chain recombines TRBV15 with TRBJ2-1, with 7 bases fitting TRBD2. Per germline, CDR1 LNHNV and CDR2 YYDKDF (reference sequence). CDR3 size: 14 residues. Unmatched junction bases numbered 3, after V lost 2 bases and J lost 5 bases. The chain's CDR3 is CATSRIAGDNEQFF. The CDR3 region has the DNA TGTGCCACCAGCAGAATAGCGGGCGACAATGAGCAGTTCTTC.

The chain has TRBV19 and TRBJ2-7, with 10 nucleotides matching TRBD1. The V and J ends lost 4 bases and 6 bases, in that order; junction bases with no gene match: 3. The CDR3 covers 13 residues. The V gene's germline CDR1 is LNHDA and CDR2 SQIVND (reference sequence). The CDR3: CASSRQGATEQYF. CDR3 nucleotides: TGTGCCAGTAGTAGACAGGGGGCGACCGAGCAGTACTTC.

The CDR3 reads CASSLTPDRAKYEQYF. The CDR3 region has the DNA TGCGCCAGCAGCCTGACCCCTGACAGGGCAAAATACGAGCAGTACTTC. V usage is TRBV5-1 and J usage is TRBJ2-7; 7 bases line up with TRBD1. J was trimmed by 4 bases and V by 4 bases; bases with no gene match: 14. Looked up from germline, CDR1 is SGHRS and CDR2 is YFSETQ. The CDR3 length is 16 residues.

Written as DNA, the CDR3 is TGTGCCAGCAGTGAATTAGGGTCTAGCGGGAGTAAAACCGGGGAGCTGTTTTTT. Translated: CASSELGSSGSKTGELFF. The rearrangement links TRBV25-1 to TRBJ2-2; TRBD2 matches 10 bases. The V and J ends lost 1 base and 5 bases, in that order; junction bases with no gene match: 10. This CDR3 is 18 amino acids long. Germline V gene data show CDR1 as MGHDK and CDR2 as SYGVNS.

The CDR3 is CASSLLSAGYNEQFF. CDR3 nucleotides: TGTGCCAGCTCCCTCCTCTCCGCGGGATACAATGAGCAGTTCTTC. This chain links TRBV18 with TRBJ2-1; TRBD2 is a possible D gene (6 bases). The V end was cut by 6 bases, the J end by 4 bases, with 16 bases between. The CDR3 totals 15 residues. Germline V lookup: CDR1 KGHSH, CDR2 LQKENI.

The genes are TRBV6-6 and TRBJ2-1; 13 bases agree with TRBD2. With V trimmed by 6 bases and J by 8 bases, 10 bases remained unmatched. The CDR3 spans 16 residues. Germline loops: CDR1 MNHNY, CDR2 SVGAGI (reference sequence). The CDR3 sequence is CASRATGLAGVDEQFF. In DNA form, the CDR3 reads TGTGCCAGCAGGGCAACAGGACTAGCGGGAGTCGATGAGCAGTTCTTC.

This chain joins TRBV15 and TRBJ1-1; the D gene is possibly TRBD1 (6 bases). Germline-derived CDR1 and CDR2 are LNHNV and YYDKDF (reference sequence). The CDR3 loop spans 18 amino acids. Deletions cut 1 base from V and 4 bases from J, with 22 bases between. The CDR3 here is CATSRGVDSPGGSTEAFF. CDR3 nucleotides: TGTGCCACCAGCAGAGGGGTGGACAGCCCCGGGGGGAGCACTGAAGCTTTCTTT.

The rearrangement uses TRBV29-1 and TRBJ2-3; no reliable D call. This CDR3 is 15 amino acids long. V shed 4 bases and J shed 3 bases, with 17 bases lying between them. CDR1 and CDR2 (germline): SQVTM, ANQGSEA. The CDR3 reads CSVAKYAARTDTQYF. The CDR3 DNA sequence: TGCAGCGTTGCCAAATATGCGGCGCGGACAGATACGCAGTATTTT.

J is TRBJ1-1 and V is TRBV27; TRBD1 might be the D (6 bases). CDR1 MNHEY and CDR2 SMNVEV come from the germline V gene (reference sequence). The ends were cut back, 5 bases at V and 0 bases at J, with 13 bases in the middle. The CDR3 runs 15 residues. Written as DNA, the CDR3 is TGTGCCAGCAGTACAACGGGACACATGAACACTGAAGCTTTCTTT. It codes for CASSTTGHMNTEAFF.

The V call is TRBV6-1, the J call TRBJ2-5; D may correspond to TRBD1 or TRBD2 (5 bases each). This CDR3 has 13 amino acids. Germline V gives CDR1 MNHNS, CDR2 SASEGT. Between the trimmed V and J ends, which lost 7 bases and 10 bases, there was a span of 19 bases. CDR3 loop: CASIRDLLSFQYF. CDR3 DNA sequence: TGTGCCAGCATTCGGGACCTTCTGAGCTTCCAGTACTTC.

V is TRBV27 and J is TRBJ2-4; TRBD2 might be the D (6 bases). Trimming removed 2 bases from V and 1 base from J, with 9 bases in between. CDR3 size: 15 residues. Germline V gene lookup returns CDR1 MNHEY and CDR2 SMNVEV (reference sequence). The chain's CDR3 is CASSLGAGAKNIQYF. In nucleotides, the CDR3 is TGTGCCAGCAGTTTAGGGGCGGGGGCCAAAAACATTCAGTACTTC.

This clone was picked up one time. J is TRBJ2-7 and V is TRBV5-1, with D possibly being TRBD2 (5 bases). Germline V gene lookup returns CDR1 SGHRS and CDR2 YFSETQ. V shed 5 bases and J shed 4 bases, with 10 bases lying between them. The CDR3 has 12 residues. The CDR3 loop is CASRKDLYEQYF. The CDR3 DNA sequence: TGCGCCAGCAGGAAGGACTTGTACGAGCAGTACTTC.

The chain has TRBV5-1 and TRBJ2-3; 9 nucleotides line up with TRBD1. CDR1 and CDR2 (germline): SGHRS, YFSETQ. The J segment lost 4 bases and the V segment lost 4 bases, leaving 7 bases of the junction unmatched. The CDR3 is made up of 15 amino acids. CDR3 nucleotides: TGCGCCAGCAGCCGCGACAGGGGGATTGCAGATACGCAGTATTTT. Protein sequence: CASSRDRGIADTQYF.

V usage is TRBV18 and J usage is TRBJ2-1, with 8 bases aligning to TRBD2. The CDR3 runs to 15 residues. The germline CDR1 and CDR2 sequences are KGHSH and LQKENI. Germline trimming cut 0 bases from V and 8 bases from J; bases unmatched to any gene: 6. CDR3 DNA: TGTGCCAGCTCACCACCGAGCGGGAGAAGGGATGAGCAGTTCTTC. This gives the protein CASSPPSGRRDEQFF.

CDR3 sequence: CASSPTGVDGAFF. CDR3 DNA sequence: TGTGCCAGCAGCCCGACAGGGGTAGATGGAGCTTTCTTT. J is TRBJ1-1 and V is TRBV27; 8 nucleotides line up with TRBD1. The germline V gene has CDR1 MNHEY and CDR2 SMNVEV (reference sequence). The CDR3 loop spans 13 amino acids. Germline trimming cut 6 bases from V and 10 bases from J; bases unmatched to any gene: 10.

The chain carries TRBV7-2 and TRBJ2-3; 9 bases align to TRBD2. V shed 5 bases, J shed 1 base, and the junction held 1 base outside the gene matches. Per germline, CDR1 SGHTA and CDR2 FQGNSA. The CDR3 spans 14 residues. CDR3 DNA: TGTGCCAGCAGCAAGCGGGGGGGCACAGATACGCAGTATTTT. Translation gives CASSKRGGTDTQYF.

The chain links TRBV7-2 to TRBJ2-1; D unclear. The CDR3 consists of 12 residues. V lost 5 bases and J 6 bases, leaving 8 bases between the germline ends. Germline CDR1 is SGHTA and CDR2 is FQGNSA. The CDR3 DNA is TGTGCCAGCAGCCCCCGATTCAATGAGCAGTTCTTC. Translating it yields CASSPRFNEQFF.

The chain is built from TRBV7-2 and TRBJ1-2; no definite D call. The V gene's germline CDR1 is SGHTA and CDR2 FQGNSA. The CDR3 is 15 residues long. Trimming took 1 base from V and 2 from J, leaving 11 bases between them. CDR3 amino acids: CASSLEAGINYGYTF. CDR3 nucleotides: TGTGCCAGCAGCTTAGAGGCGGGGATAAACTATGGCTACACCTTC.

The CDR3 sequence: CASSLGGAWYNEQFF. The DNA for the CDR3 is TGTGCCAGCAGCTTGGGGGGGGCATGGTACAATGAGCAGTTCTTC. This sequence joins TRBV7-6 and TRBJ2-1; D is perhaps TRBD2 (7 bases). This CDR3 comprises 15 residues. Trimming shortened V by 3 bases and J by 4 bases, and 13 bases separated the two germline ends. Germline V gene sequence: CDR1 SGHVS, CDR2 FNYEAQ.

The chain couples TRBV6-9 to TRBJ1-2; 12 bases line up with TRBD1. Germline V gene lookup returns CDR1 MNHGY and CDR2 SVAAGI. V lost 5 bases and J lost 6; bases outside the gene matches: 4. The CDR3 sequence is 14 residues long. The CDR3 nucleotides read TGTGCCAGCAGTCCCTGGGACAGGGGGCATGGCTACACCTTC. Translation gives CASSPWDRGHGYTF.

J is TRBJ2-7 and V is TRBV28; 8 bases line up with TRBD2. V dropped 7 bases and J dropped 1; count of bases not matched to a gene: 9. This CDR3 has 15 residues. Germline V gene lookup returns CDR1 MDHEN and CDR2 SYDVKM. For the CDR3, the DNA is TGTGCCAGCATCGTGAAGAAGCGGGGGTCCTACGAGCAGTACTTC. Translated, it gives CASIVKKRGSYEQYF.

This chain's CDR3 is CATSRDGLGAGEVDEQFF. The CDR3 nucleotides read TGTGCCACCAGCAGAGATGGGTTAGGTGCGGGAGAGGTCGATGAGCAGTTCTTC. V gene TRBV15 combines with J gene TRBJ2-1, with 7 bases matching TRBD2. Germline CDR1 is LNHNV and CDR2 is YYDKDF (reference sequence). The length of the CDR3 is 18 residues. Germline trimming cut 0 bases from V and 8 bases from J; bases unmatched to any gene: 16.

J is TRBJ1-1 and V is TRBV7-2, with D unresolved. This CDR3 is 12 amino acids long. With 1 base removed from V and 4 bases from J, the gap between germline ends came to 4 bases. Germline V gene sequence: CDR1 SGHTA, CDR2 FQGNSA. CDR3 nucleotide sequence: TGTGCCAGCAGCTTAGTGTTCACTGAAGCTTTCTTT. It is translated as CASSLVFTEAFF.

The chain is built from TRBV10-3 and TRBJ1-3, with a weak D call TRBD1 (5 bases). V was trimmed by 5 bases and J by 8 bases, leaving 16 bases between them. Germline V gene sequence: CDR1 ENHRY, CDR2 SYGVKD. The CDR3 spans 14 residues. In nucleotides, the CDR3 is TGTGCCATCAGTTCAGACGGGGGGAGACACACCATATATTTT. Its protein is CAISSDGGRHTIYF.

The rearrangement links TRBV7-2 to TRBJ2-5, with D unresolved. Germline V gives CDR1 SGHTA, CDR2 FQGNSA. Trimming shortened V by 3 bases and J by 2 bases, and 7 bases separated the two germline ends. CDR3 size: 13 residues. CDR3 sequence: CASSLTWQETQYF. The CDR3 DNA reads as TGTGCCAGCAGCTTGACATGGCAAGAGACCCAGTACTTC. The full variable domain, with the rest looked up from reference TRBV7-2 and TRBJ2-5, is GAGVSQSPSNKVTEKGKDVELRCDPISGHTALYWYRQSLGQGLEFLIYFQGNSAPDKSGLPSDRFSAERTGGSVSTLTIQRTQQEDSAVYLCASSLTWQETQYFGPGTRLLVL.